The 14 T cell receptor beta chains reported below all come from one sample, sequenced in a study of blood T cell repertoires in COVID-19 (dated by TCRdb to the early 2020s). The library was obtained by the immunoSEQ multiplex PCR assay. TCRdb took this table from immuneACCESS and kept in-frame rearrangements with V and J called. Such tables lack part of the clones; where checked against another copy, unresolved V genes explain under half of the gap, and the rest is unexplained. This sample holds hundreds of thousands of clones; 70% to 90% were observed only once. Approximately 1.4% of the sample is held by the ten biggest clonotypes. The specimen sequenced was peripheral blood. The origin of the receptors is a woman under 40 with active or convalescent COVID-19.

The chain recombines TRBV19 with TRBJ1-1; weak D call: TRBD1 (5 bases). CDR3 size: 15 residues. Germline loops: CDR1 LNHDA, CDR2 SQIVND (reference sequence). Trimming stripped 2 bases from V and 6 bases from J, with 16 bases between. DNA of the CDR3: TGTGCCAGTAGTATACCCTGGGACCCGGGGGCTGAAGCTTTCTTT. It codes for CASSIPWDPGAEAFF.

CDR3 bases: TGTGCCAGCAGCCCAGGAGCCGGGACAGCCTACGAGCAGTACTTC. Translated, it gives CASSPGAGTAYEQYF. The V call is TRBV5-8, the J call TRBJ2-7, with TRBD1 matching over 7 bases. Trimming took 4 bases from V and 2 from J; bases not matched to a gene: 9. CDR3 length: 15 amino acids. The V gene's germline CDR1 is SGHTS and CDR2 YDEGEE. Variable domain in full (rest from reference TRBV5-8 and TRBJ2-7): EAGVTQSPTHLIKTRGQQATLRCSPISGHTSVYWYQQALGLGLQFLLWYDEGEERNRGNFPPRFSGRQFPNYSSELNVNALELEDSALYLCASSPGAGTAYEQYFGPGTRLTVT.

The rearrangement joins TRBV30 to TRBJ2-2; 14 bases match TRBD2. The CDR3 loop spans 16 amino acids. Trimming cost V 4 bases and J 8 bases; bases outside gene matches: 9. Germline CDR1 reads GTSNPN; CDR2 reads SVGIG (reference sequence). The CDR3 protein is CAWTETGLAGVGELFF. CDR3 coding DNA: TGTGCCTGGACAGAGACGGGACTAGCGGGAGTAGGGGAGCTGTTTTTT.

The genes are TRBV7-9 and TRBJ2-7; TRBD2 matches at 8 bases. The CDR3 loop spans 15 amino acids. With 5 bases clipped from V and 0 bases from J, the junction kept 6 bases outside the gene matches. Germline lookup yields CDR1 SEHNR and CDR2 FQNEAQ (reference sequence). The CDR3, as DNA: TGTGCCAGCAGCCCGAGCCTAGCGGGCTCCTACGAGCAGTACTTC. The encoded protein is CASSPSLAGSYEQYF. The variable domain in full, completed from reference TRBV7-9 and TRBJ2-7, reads DTGVSQNPRHKITKRGQNVTFRCDPISEHNRLYWYRQTLGQGPEFLTYFQNEAQLEKSRLLSDRFSAERPKGSFSTLEIQRTEQGDSAMYLCASSPSLAGSYEQYFGPGTRLTVT.

The CDR3: CASSQTGAGGNQPQHF. The CDR3 DNA reads as TGCGCCAGCAGCCAGACAGGCGCAGGCGGCAATCAGCCCCAGCATTTT. The rearrangement uses TRBV4-1 and TRBJ1-5; D might be TRBD1 (6 bases). Trimming stripped 3 bases from V and 2 bases from J, with 14 bases between. Looked up from germline, CDR1 is MGHRA and CDR2 is YSYEKL. The CDR3 consists of 16 residues.

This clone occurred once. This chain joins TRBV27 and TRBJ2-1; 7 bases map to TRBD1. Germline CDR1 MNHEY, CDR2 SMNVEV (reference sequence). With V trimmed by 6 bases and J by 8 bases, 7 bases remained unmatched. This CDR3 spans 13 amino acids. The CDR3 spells CASSFTGVDEQFF. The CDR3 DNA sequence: TGTGCCAGCAGCTTTACAGGGGTCGATGAGCAGTTCTTC.

CDR3 bases: TGCGCCAGCAGCTTGGGTGGGGGGACCGCTGGCTACACCTTC. Translation: CASSLGGGTAGYTF. The rearrangement uses TRBV5-1 and TRBJ1-2; TRBD1 might be the D (5 bases). V was cut by 0 bases and J by 7 bases, with 13 bases left in between. CDR1 is SGHRS and CDR2 is YFSETQ in the germline V gene. The CDR3 has 14 amino acids.

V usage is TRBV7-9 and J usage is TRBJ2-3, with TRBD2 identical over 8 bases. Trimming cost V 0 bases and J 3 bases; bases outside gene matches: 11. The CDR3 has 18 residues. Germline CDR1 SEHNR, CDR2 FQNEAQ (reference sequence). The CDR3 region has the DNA TGTGCCAGCAGCTTAGCGCGGGGTAGCGGGGCACTAACAGATACGCAGTATTTT. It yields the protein CASSLARGSGALTDTQYF.

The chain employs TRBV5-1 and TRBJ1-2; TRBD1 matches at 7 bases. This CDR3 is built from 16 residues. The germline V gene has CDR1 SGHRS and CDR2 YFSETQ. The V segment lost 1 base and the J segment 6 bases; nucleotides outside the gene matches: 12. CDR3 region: CASSLSTTDRVNGYTF. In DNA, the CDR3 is TGCGCCAGCAGCTTGAGTACCACCGACAGGGTAAATGGCTACACCTTC. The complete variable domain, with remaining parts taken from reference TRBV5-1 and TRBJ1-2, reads KAGVTQTPRYLIKTRGQQVTLSCSPISGHRSVSWYQQTPGQGLQFLFEYFSETQRNKGNFPGRFSGRQFSNSRSEMNVSTLELGDSALYLCASSLSTTDRVNGYTFGSGTRLTVV.

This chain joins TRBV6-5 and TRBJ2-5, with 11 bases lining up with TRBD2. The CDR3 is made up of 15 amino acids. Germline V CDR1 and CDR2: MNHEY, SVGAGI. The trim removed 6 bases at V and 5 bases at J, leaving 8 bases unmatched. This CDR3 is CASSQEASGGETQYF. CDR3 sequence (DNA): TGTGCCAGCAGCCAGGAGGCTAGCGGGGGGGAGACCCAGTACTTC.

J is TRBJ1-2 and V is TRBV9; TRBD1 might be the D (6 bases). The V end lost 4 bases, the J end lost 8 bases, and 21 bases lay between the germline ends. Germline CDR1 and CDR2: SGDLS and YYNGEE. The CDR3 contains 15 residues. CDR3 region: CASSPPGQPLGGYTF. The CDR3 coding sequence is TGTGCCAGCAGCCCACCTGGACAGCCTTTGGGGGGCTACACCTTC.

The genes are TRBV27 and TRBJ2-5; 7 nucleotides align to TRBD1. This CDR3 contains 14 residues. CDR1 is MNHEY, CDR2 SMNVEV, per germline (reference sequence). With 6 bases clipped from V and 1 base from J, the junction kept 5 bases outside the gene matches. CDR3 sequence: CASRTGQFQETQYF. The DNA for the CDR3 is TGTGCCAGCAGAACGGGACAGTTCCAAGAGACCCAGTACTTC.

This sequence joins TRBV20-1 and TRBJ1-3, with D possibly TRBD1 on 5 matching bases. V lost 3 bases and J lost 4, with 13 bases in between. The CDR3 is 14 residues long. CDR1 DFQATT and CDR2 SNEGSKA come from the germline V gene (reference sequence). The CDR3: CSASGAGTGNTIYF. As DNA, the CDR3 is TGCAGTGCTAGTGGTGCGGGGACCGGAAACACCATATATTTT.

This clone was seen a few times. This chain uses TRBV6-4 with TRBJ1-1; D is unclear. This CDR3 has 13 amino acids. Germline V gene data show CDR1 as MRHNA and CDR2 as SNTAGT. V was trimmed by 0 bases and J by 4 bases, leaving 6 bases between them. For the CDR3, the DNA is TGTGCCAGCAGTGACTCTGAGTTCACTGAAGCTTTCTTT. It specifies CASSDSEFTEAFF.